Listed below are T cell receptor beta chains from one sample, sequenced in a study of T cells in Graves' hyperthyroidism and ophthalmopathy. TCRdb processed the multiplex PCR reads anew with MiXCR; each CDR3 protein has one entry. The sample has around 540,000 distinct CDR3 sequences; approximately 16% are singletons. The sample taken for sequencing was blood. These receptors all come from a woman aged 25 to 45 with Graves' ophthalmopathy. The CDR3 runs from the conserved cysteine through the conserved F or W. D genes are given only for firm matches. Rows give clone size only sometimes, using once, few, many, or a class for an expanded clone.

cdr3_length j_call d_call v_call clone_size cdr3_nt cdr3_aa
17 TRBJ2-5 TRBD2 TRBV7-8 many TGTGCCAGCAGCCCAGCTGGGGCCCTAGCGGGAGTTTGGGCCCAGTACTTC CASSPAGALAGVWAQYF
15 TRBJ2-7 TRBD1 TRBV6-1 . TGTGCCAGCAGTCCGGACAGGGCATGGTTGTACGAGCAGTACTTC CASSPDRAWLYEQYF
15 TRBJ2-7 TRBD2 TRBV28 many TGTGCCAGCAGCCCCCTAGCGGGAGAGACCTACGAGCAGTACTTC CASSPLAGETYEQYF
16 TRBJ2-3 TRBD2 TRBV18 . TGTGCCAGCTCACCACAAGAGGGGAGGGACACAGATACGCAGTATTTT CASSPQEGRDTDTQYF
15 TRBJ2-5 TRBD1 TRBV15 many TGTGCCACCAGCAGATACCGAACAGGGGCCGAGACCCAGTACTTC CATSRYRTGAETQYF
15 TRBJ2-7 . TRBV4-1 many TGCGCCAGCAGCCAAGTTGGGACGGATTTCTACGAGCAGTACTTC CASSQVGTDFYEQYF
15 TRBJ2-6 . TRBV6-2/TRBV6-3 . TGTGCCAGCAGTTATCGGCTTAGTGGGGCCAACGTCCTGACTTTC CASSYRLSGANVLTF
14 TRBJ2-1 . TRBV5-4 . TGTGCCAGCAGCTGGTACGTCCCGGGCAATGAGCAGTTCTTC CASSWYVPGNEQFF
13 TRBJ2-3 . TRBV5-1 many TGCGCCAGCTCCGACTACAGCACAGATACGCAGTATTTT CASSDYSTDTQYF
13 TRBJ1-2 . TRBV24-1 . TGTGCCACCAGTGAACAGGGTGGGAGTGGCTACACCTTC CATSEQGGSGYTF
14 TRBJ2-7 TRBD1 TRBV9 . TGTGCCAGCAGCGGGGGACAGGGTCCCTACGAGCAGTACTTC CASSGGQGPYEQYF
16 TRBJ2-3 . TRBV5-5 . TGTGCCAGCAGCTTGCACACCACTAGAAGCACAGATACGCAGTATTTT CASSLHTTRSTDTQYF
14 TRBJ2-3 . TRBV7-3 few TGTGCCAGCAGCCGTGGAGAGGGGGGGAATACGCAGTATTTT CASSRGEGGNTQYF
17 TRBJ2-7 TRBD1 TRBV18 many TGTGCCAGCTCACCACGTGAGAGGGACAGGAGGTCCTACGAGCAGTACTTC CASSPRERDRRSYEQYF
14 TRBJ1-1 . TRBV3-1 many TGTGCCAGCAGCCGAGCAACGGGGAACACTGAAGCTTTCTTT CASSRATGNTEAFF
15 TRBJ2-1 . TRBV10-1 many TGCGCCAGCAGTCCGGACAGTTCTATGTCGAATGAGCAGTTCTTC CASSPDSSMSNEQFF
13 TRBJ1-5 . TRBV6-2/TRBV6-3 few TGTGCCAGCAGTTACCTAAGAAATCAGCCCCAGCATTTT CASSYLRNQPQHF
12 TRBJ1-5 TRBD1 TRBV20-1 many TGCAGTGCTTTACAGGGGCAGGGTCCCCAGCATTTT CSALQGQGPQHF
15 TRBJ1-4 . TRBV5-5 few TGTGCCAGCAGCTTGGGGAGGGGAACTAATGAAAAACTGTTTTTT CASSLGRGTNEKLFF
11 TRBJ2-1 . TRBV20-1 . TGCAGTGCATATACCTACAATGAGCAGTTCTTC CSAYTYNEQFF
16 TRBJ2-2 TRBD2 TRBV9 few TGTGCCAGCAGCGTCCACGTAGCGGGCGGCACCGGGGAGCTGTTTTTT CASSVHVAGGTGELFF
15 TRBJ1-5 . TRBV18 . TGTGCCAGCTCACCAGAGGGGATTGGCAATCAGCCCCAGCATTTT CASSPEGIGNQPQHF
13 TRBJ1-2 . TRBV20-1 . TGCAGTGCTCATCTCTGGAACAGGGAAGGCTACACCTTC CSAHLWNREGYTF
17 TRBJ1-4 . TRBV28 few TGTGCCAGCGGGTCAGTTGGAGAGCCCGCAACTAATGAAAAACTGTTTTTT CASGSVGEPATNEKLFF
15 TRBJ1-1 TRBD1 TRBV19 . TGTGCCAGTAGTTTAAGCGACAGGGGAAAAAGTGCGGCTTTCTTT CASSLSDRGKSAAFF
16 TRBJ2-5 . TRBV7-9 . TGTGCCAGCAGCCCCTGGGGCGGAACGACCGTCTGGACCCAGTACTTC CASSPWGGTTVWTQYF
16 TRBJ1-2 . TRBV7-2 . TGTGCCAGCAGCTTCAAGGGGTGGGAAGTTAACTATGGCTACACCTTC CASSFKGWEVNYGYTF
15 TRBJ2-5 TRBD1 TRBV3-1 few TGTGCCAGCAGCTTCGGACAGGGCGTTTCGGAGACCCAGTACTTC CASSFGQGVSETQYF
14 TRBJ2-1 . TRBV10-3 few TGTGCCATCAGAGACGTAAACTCCTACAATGAGCAGTTCTTC CAIRDVNSYNEQFF
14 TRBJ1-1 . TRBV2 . TGTGCCAGCAGTGATCAGGGGTTGGACACTGAAGCTTTCTTT CASSDQGLDTEAFF
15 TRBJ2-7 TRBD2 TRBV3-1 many TGTGCCAGCAGCTTACCTTCTAGCGGGAACTACGAGCAGTACTTC CASSLPSSGNYEQYF
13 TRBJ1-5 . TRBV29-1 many TGCAGCGTTGGGGACGGGGGCGGAGAGCCCCAGCATTTT CSVGDGGGEPQHF
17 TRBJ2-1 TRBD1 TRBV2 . TGTGCCAGCAGCAGCCCGGACAGGGGTCAATCCTACAATGAGCAGTTCTTC CASSSPDRGQSYNEQFF
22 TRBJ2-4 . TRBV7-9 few TGTGCCAGCAGCTTAGTTTGGGGCGGTTTTGGGCGCCACCAACCGGCTGGGAACATTCAGTACTTC CASSLVWGGFGRHQPAGNIQYF
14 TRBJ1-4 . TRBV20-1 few TGCAGTGCTAGAAGTGGAGGGATCAATGAAAAACTGTTTTTT CSARSGGINEKLFF
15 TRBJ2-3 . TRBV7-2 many TGTGCCAGCAGCTTACCGGTAGCGGTTCCAGATACGCAGTATTTT CASSLPVAVPDTQYF
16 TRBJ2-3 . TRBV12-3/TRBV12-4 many TGTGCCAGCAGTCCAATCCTTAAGGGGGGAGGAGATACGCAGTATTTT CASSPILKGGGDTQYF
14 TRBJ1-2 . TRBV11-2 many TGTGCCAGCAGCTTAGGTGTGGGGGACTATGGCTACACCTTC CASSLGVGDYGYTF
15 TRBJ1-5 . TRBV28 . TGTGCCAGCAGTTTATTGGGGATCGGCAATCAGCCCCAGCATTTT CASSLLGIGNQPQHF
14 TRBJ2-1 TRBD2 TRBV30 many TGTGCCTGGAGTTGGAGGGGTAGCGGGAATGAGCAGTTCTTC CAWSWRGSGNEQFF
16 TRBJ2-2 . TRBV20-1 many TGCAGTGCCACCCAGACGACCGGAGCGAACACCGGGGAGCTGTTTTTT CSATQTTGANTGELFF
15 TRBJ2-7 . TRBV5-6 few TGTGCCAGCAGCCCCCTCGGGGCAGGGTCCTACGAGCAGTACTTC CASSPLGAGSYEQYF
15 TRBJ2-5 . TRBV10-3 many TGTGCCATCAGTGAGTCGACCACGGCCGGGGAGACCCAGTACTTC CAISESTTAGETQYF
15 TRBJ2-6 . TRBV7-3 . TGTGCCAGCAGCCTACTGGGTGCTGGGGTCAACGTCCTGACTTTC CASSLLGAGVNVLTF
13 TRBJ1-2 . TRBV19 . TGTGCCAGTAGATCCGGCAGAAACTATGGCTACACCTTC CASRSGRNYGYTF
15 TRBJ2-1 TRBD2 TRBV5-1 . TGCGCCAGCAGCTTACCCGCGGGAGTTCGGGATGAGCAGTTCTTC CASSLPAGVRDEQFF
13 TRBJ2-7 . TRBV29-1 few TGCAGCGCTGATACAGGTGACCTACGCAAGCAGTACTTC CSADTGDLRKQYF
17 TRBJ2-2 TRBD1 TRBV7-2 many TGTGCCAGCAGCAGCTTAACAGGGGTTGAAGGCACCGGGGAGCTGTTTTTT CASSSLTGVEGTGELFF
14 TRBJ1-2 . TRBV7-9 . TGTGCCAGCAGCTATACCGGGACGGATTATGGCTACACCTTC CASSYTGTDYGYTF